The 22 T cell receptor beta chains presented below share a single source sample, sequenced in a study of T cell responses to AZD1222 COVID-19 vaccine. Assay used: immunoSEQ multiplex PCR; TCRdb lists only in-frame clones, some missing. The sample lists more than 110,000 clones; more than 70% were seen once. Here the sequenced sample was peripheral blood, taken 28 days after the second AZD1222 dose. Receptor source: an adult who received the AZD1222 COVID-19 vaccine.

The chain is built from TRBV6-5 and TRBJ2-7, with a possible D match to TRBD1 (6 bases). CDR1 is MNHEY and CDR2 is SVGAGI in the germline V gene. There are 15 residues in the CDR3. V was pared by 11 bases and J by 0 bases, with 20 bases between. DNA for the CDR3: TGTGCCGCATCTGACTTCCGGGACAACTCCTACGAGCAGTACTTC. Translating it yields CAASDFRDNSYEQYF.

The chain carries TRBV7-9 and TRBJ2-7; the D gene is possibly TRBD2 (6 bases). The V gene's germline CDR1 is SEHNR and CDR2 FQNEAQ (reference sequence). Trimming pared 5 bases from V and 2 bases from J, leaving 19 bases between. CDR3 length: 16 amino acids. The CDR3: CASSPLGGGGTYEQYF. CDR3 coding DNA: TGTGCCAGCAGCCCCCTGGGGGGAGGAGGGACCTACGAGCAGTACTTC.

This clone appeared a single time. This chain links TRBV5-1 with TRBJ1-6; 7 positions match TRBD1. The germline gives CDR1 SGHRS, CDR2 YFSETQ. With 0 bases clipped from V and 8 bases from J, the junction kept 8 bases outside the gene matches. The CDR3 loop spans 16 amino acids. CDR3 amino acids: CASSLGGGGIYSPLHF. The DNA of the CDR3 is TGCGCCAGCAGCTTGGGTGGAGGGGGCATTTATTCACCCCTCCACTTT. The whole variable domain, filled in from reference TRBV5-1 and TRBJ1-6, reads KAGVTQTPRYLIKTRGQQVTLSCSPISGHRSVSWYQQTPGQGLQFLFEYFSETQRNKGNFPGRFSGRQFSNSRSEMNVSTLELGDSALYLCASSLGGGGIYSPLHFGNGTRLTVT.

The CDR3 DNA sequence: TGTGCCAGCAGTTTACTCGGAGAACAAGAGACCCAGTACTTC. Protein: CASSLLGEQETQYF. The chain couples TRBV28 to TRBJ2-5; D gene uncertain. The V and J ends lost 2 bases and 2 bases respectively, with 9 bases between them. This CDR3 has 14 amino acids. Germline CDR1 is MDHEN and CDR2 is SYDVKM.

The chain is built from TRBV9 and TRBJ1-2; D is undetermined. The V end was cut by 2 bases, the J end by 0 bases, with 8 bases between. CDR1 SGDLS and CDR2 YYNGEE come from the germline V gene. The CDR3 covers 14 residues. The CDR3 DNA is TGTGCCAGCAGCGTTCTCGGGGCTAACTATGGCTACACCTTC. It yields the protein CASSVLGANYGYTF.

The DNA of the CDR3 is TGTGCCATCGCATCCCCCGGGGAGCTGTTTTTT. This encodes CAIASPGELFF. The genes are TRBV21-1 and TRBJ2-2. TRBV21-1 is shown as a pseudogene. This CDR3 is built from 11 residues.

The rearrangement joins TRBV7-3 to TRBJ1-1; D is possibly TRBD1 (5 bases). The CDR3 extends over 13 amino acids. Germline assignment: CDR1 SGHTA and CDR2 FQGTGA. Trimming took off 4 bases at V and 11 bases at J, with 17 bases between the two ends. The CDR3 DNA is TGTGCCAGCAGCTCAGGGACCGATCGGGAGGCTTTCTTT. Translated: CASSSGTDREAFF.

This clone was observed once. This sequence joins TRBV28 and TRBJ2-7; D is unclear. This CDR3 has 13 amino acids. CDR1 and CDR2 from the germline V gene are MDHEN and SYDVKM. V lost 5 bases and J lost 3, with 11 bases in between. The CDR3 protein is CASSLVGNYEQYF. The CDR3, as DNA: TGTGCCAGCAGTCTCGTGGGCAACTACGAGCAGTACTTC.

The gene calls are TRBV6-5 and TRBJ1-1, with a weak D call TRBD1 (5 bases). The V gene lost 2 bases and the J gene lost 4 bases, with 14 bases spanning the gap. CDR1 and CDR2 from the germline V gene are MNHEY and SVGAGI. The CDR3 runs to 15 residues. The CDR3 region is CASSYGRGFGTEAFF. The CDR3 DNA follows: TGTGCCAGCAGTTACGGGCGGGGGTTTGGCACTGAAGCTTTCTTT.

This clone was seen once. This chain uses TRBV5-1 with TRBJ1-1; maybe TRBD1 (5 bases). Trimming stripped 1 base from V and 5 bases from J, with 18 bases between. CDR1 is SGHRS, CDR2 YFSETQ, per germline. The CDR3 consists of 16 residues. CDR3 residues: CASSLNFGASGTEAFF. CDR3 nucleotide sequence: TGCGCCAGCAGCTTGAACTTCGGGGCCTCGGGAACTGAAGCTTTCTTT. The variable domain in full, completed from reference TRBV5-1 and TRBJ1-1, reads KAGVTQTPRYLIKTRGQQVTLSCSPISGHRSVSWYQQTPGQGLQFLFEYFSETQRNKGNFPGRFSGRQFSNSRSEMNVSTLELGDSALYLCASSLNFGASGTEAFFGQGTRLTVV.

This chain links TRBV27 with TRBJ2-1; the match to TRBD2 covers 9 bases. The CDR3 has 19 amino acids. V was pared by 6 bases and J by 0 bases, with 15 bases of the junction left unmatched. Looked up from germline, CDR1 is MNHEY and CDR2 is SMNVEV (reference sequence). The CDR3 DNA sequence: TGTGCCAGCAGCCACTCGGGGGGACTAGCCCCTTCCTCCTACAATGAGCAGTTCTTC. Translation gives CASSHSGGLAPSSYNEQFF.

The table lists this clone with a count of one. The CDR3 DNA is TGCGCCAGCAGCCAAGGCCGACAGGGAGATGCTGGAGAAAACACCATATATTTT. It yields the protein CASSQGRQGDAGENTIYF. V usage is TRBV4-1 and J usage is TRBJ1-3, with 7 bases fitting TRBD1. The CDR3 has 18 amino acids. Germline V CDR1 and CDR2: MGHRA, YSYEKL. Trimming took 1 base from V and 6 from J; bases not matched to a gene: 15.

This chain uses TRBV7-2 with TRBJ2-5; D might be TRBD1 (6 bases). Germline lookup yields CDR1 SGHTA and CDR2 FQGNSA. Trimming pared 4 bases from V and 5 bases from J, leaving 14 bases between. The length of the CDR3 is 14 residues. The CDR3 region is CASSSGGYGETQYF. For the CDR3, the DNA is TGTGCCAGCAGCTCTGGGGGCTATGGGGAGACCCAGTACTTC. Full variable domain (missing parts from reference TRBV7-2 and TRBJ2-5): GAGVSQSPSNKVTEKGKDVELRCDPISGHTALYWYRQSLGQGLEFLIYFQGNSAPDKSGLPSDRFSAERTGGSVSTLTIQRTQQEDSAVYLCASSSGGYGETQYFGPGTRLLVL.

The V gene is TRBV2, the J gene TRBJ1-5, with D hard to call. The CDR3 has 15 residues. Germline CDR1 SNHLY, CDR2 FYNNEI. The germline V and J ends were trimmed by 1 base and 6 bases, with 13 bases remaining between them. The CDR3 DNA sequence: TGTGCCAGCAGTGAAGTAATCGACGGGTTTCAGCCCCAGCATTTT. Translation: CASSEVIDGFQPQHF.

The rearrangement uses TRBV10-3 and TRBJ1-6, with 9 bases aligning to TRBD1. The CDR3 extends over 14 amino acids. The germline gives CDR1 ENHRY, CDR2 SYGVKD. The V gene end was trimmed by 6 bases and the J gene end by 8 bases; junction bases not matched to a gene: 5. The CDR3 reads CAIREGQGDSPLHF. Here the CDR3 DNA reads TGTGCCATCAGGGAGGGACAGGGTGATTCACCCCTCCACTTT.

The chain employs TRBV5-1 and TRBJ2-6; 9 nucleotides line up with TRBD1. Germline CDR1 SGHRS, CDR2 YFSETQ. Germline trimming cut 5 bases from V and 0 bases from J; bases unmatched to any gene: 3. The CDR3 extends over 16 amino acids. The CDR3: CASSTGGSSGANVLTF. CDR3 bases: TGCGCCAGCAGTACAGGGGGCAGCTCTGGGGCCAACGTCCTGACTTTC.

V usage is TRBV5-6 and J usage is TRBJ1-2; 7 bases line up with TRBD1. CDR3 size: 14 residues. V was clipped by 4 bases and J by 5 bases; unmatched bases: 8. Germline-derived CDR1 and CDR2 are SGHDT and YYEEEE. CDR3 loop: CASSLDRRAYGYTF. The CDR3 DNA follows: TGTGCCAGCAGCCTGGACAGGAGAGCATATGGCTACACCTTC.

The chain carries TRBV30 and TRBJ2-5; D gene unclear. This CDR3 is built from 12 residues. Germline CDR1 reads GTSNPN; CDR2 reads SVGIG (reference sequence). The ends were cut back, 0 bases at V and 5 bases at J, with 7 bases in the middle. The CDR3, as DNA: TGTGCCTGGAGTGTAGGCGAGGAGACCCAGTACTTC. Protein: CAWSVGEETQYF.

The rearrangement uses TRBV27 and TRBJ2-7; D may be TRBD1 (5 bases). CDR1 and CDR2 from the germline V gene are MNHEY and SMNVEV (reference sequence). This CDR3 has 13 amino acids. V was clipped by 4 bases and J by 2 bases, with 9 bases between them. In nucleotides, the CDR3 is TGTGCCAGCAGTTCGGACAAGACCTACGAGCAGTACTTC. Translation: CASSSDKTYEQYF.

This chain links TRBV9 with TRBJ2-6; D unclear. The V and J ends lost 4 bases and 4 bases respectively, with 12 bases between them. The CDR3 has 15 amino acids. Germline CDR1 reads SGDLS; CDR2 reads YYNGEE. The CDR3 is CASSLGEAGANVLTF. The CDR3 DNA follows: TGTGCCAGCAGCCTTGGAGAAGCGGGGGCCAACGTCCTGACTTTC.

V gene TRBV7-8 combines with J gene TRBJ2-5, with TRBD2 matching over 8 bases. The CDR3 is 14 residues long. Germline CDR1 reads SGHVS; CDR2 reads FQNEAQ. V was pared by 5 bases and J by 4 bases, with 6 bases of the junction left unmatched. The DNA for the CDR3 is TGTGCCAGCAGCCGAGCGGGAGATCTAGAGACCCAGTACTTC. It yields the protein CASSRAGDLETQYF. The variable domain in full, completed from reference TRBV7-8 and TRBJ2-5, reads GAGVSQSPRYKVAKRGQDVALRCDPISGHVSLFWYQQALGQGPEFLTYFQNEAQLDKSGLPSDRFFAERPEGSVSTLKIQRTQQEDSAVYLCASSRAGDLETQYFGPGTRLLVL.

This clone occurred once. The V call is TRBV11-2, the J call TRBJ1-2; no clear D. The germline gives CDR1 SGHAT, CDR2 FQNNGV. This CDR3 has 14 amino acids. V lost 1 base and J 6 bases, leaving 12 bases between the germline ends. In nucleotides, the CDR3 is TGTGCCAGCAGCTTAGGGACGTCCTGGGATGGCTACACCTTC. Translating it yields CASSLGTSWDGYTF.